The 24 T cell receptor beta chains reported below all come from one sample, sequenced in a study of blood T cell repertoires in COVID-19. Only in-frame clones appear in the TCRdb table, and some are missing; sequencing was by immunoSEQ multiplex PCR. The sample includes roughly 170,000 clones, approximately 80% of them seen just once. Sequenced input: PBMCs or T cells enriched from blood (not recorded which). These TCRs come from a woman aged 45-65 years who had recovered from COVID-19.

The V gene is TRBV4-1, the J gene TRBJ1-3; 9 nucleotides line up with TRBD1. V trimming: 0 bases; J trimming: 8 bases; junction bases outside the gene matches: 11. Looked up from germline, CDR1 is MGHRA and CDR2 is YSYEKL. The CDR3 contains 17 residues. The CDR3 loop is CASSQDRDRVDAYTIYF. CDR3 sequence (DNA): TGCGCCAGCAGCCAAGATAGGGACAGGGTGGACGCGTACACCATATATTTT.

The chain is built from TRBV6-5 and TRBJ2-3; D is possibly TRBD2 (6 bases). V lost 8 bases to trimming and J lost 0 bases, with 12 bases between them. Per the germline V gene, CDR1 is MNHEY and CDR2 is SVGAGI. The CDR3 loop spans 14 amino acids. The CDR3 coding sequence is TGTGCCAGCCTCGACGGGACTAGCACAGATACGCAGTATTTT. Translated, it gives CASLDGTSTDTQYF.

This clone has just one count. CDR3 bases: TGCGCCAGCAGCTCTAGGGGGGACAGACTAATGTACGAGCAGTACTTC. Encoded protein: CASSSRGDRLMYEQYF. V is TRBV4-1 and J is TRBJ2-7, with a weak D call TRBD1 (7 bases). Germline values: CDR1 MGHRA, CDR2 YSYEKL. The ends were cut back, 5 bases at V and 4 bases at J, with 21 bases in the middle. CDR3 length: 16 amino acids.

The J gene is TRBJ2-4, the V gene TRBV28; D may be TRBD2 (5 bases). The V and J ends lost 2 bases and 3 bases respectively, with 8 bases between them. In germline, CDR1 is MDHEN, CDR2 SYDVKM. The CDR3 covers 14 residues. As DNA, the CDR3 is TGTGCCAGCAGTTTAGTCGGGAACAAAAACATTCAGTACTTC. Residues: CASSLVGNKNIQYF.

The chain joins TRBV3-1 (or the pseudogene TRBV3-2) to TRBJ2-5; 9 bases are shared with TRBD2. V was pared by 0 bases and J by 5 bases, with 4 bases of the junction left unmatched. CDR3 length equals 15 residues. CDR1 and CDR2 from the germline V gene are LGHDT and YNNKEL (reference sequence). Here the CDR3 DNA reads TGTGCCAGCAGCCAAGATAGCGGGAGTTTCGAGACCCAGTACTTC. Residues: CASSQDSGSFETQYF.

In its sample, this clone was seen a few times. The chain recombines TRBV6-1 with TRBJ1-4; possibly TRBD1 for D (6 bases). Germline V CDR1 and CDR2: MNHNS, SASEGT. The CDR3 is 16 residues long. V was pared by 3 bases and J by 2 bases, with 13 bases between. CDR3 amino acids: CASSEGLGATNEKLFF. The CDR3 DNA is TGTGCCAGCAGTGAGGGTCTGGGGGCGACTAATGAAAAACTGTTTTTT.

The V and J genes are TRBV10-3 and TRBJ1-1, with D possibly being TRBD1 (6 bases). Germline V gene sequence: CDR1 ENHRY, CDR2 SYGVKD. V dropped 4 bases and J dropped 1 base, with 7 bases sitting between them. This CDR3 comprises 13 residues. This chain's CDR3 is CAISVTGNTEAFF. The CDR3 DNA reads TGTGCCATCAGTGTGACAGGGAACACTGAAGCTTTCTTT.

The J gene is TRBJ1-2, the V gene TRBV4-2; TRBD1 matches 7 bases. The CDR3 consists of 14 residues. The V segment lost 2 bases and the J segment 7 bases; nucleotides outside the gene matches: 7. In germline, CDR1 is LGHNA, CDR2 YNFKEQ. CDR3 in amino acids: CASSQPDRAAGYTF. Here the CDR3 DNA reads TGTGCCAGCAGCCAACCCGACAGGGCTGCTGGCTACACCTTC.

The chain is built from TRBV30 and TRBJ2-7, with TRBD2 matching over 8 bases. V trimming: 3 bases; J trimming: 11 bases; junction bases outside the gene matches: 9. This CDR3 has 12 amino acids. In germline, CDR1 is GTSNPN, CDR2 SVGIG (reference sequence). CDR3 amino acids: CAWSHTQREKYF. For the CDR3, the DNA is TGTGCCTGGAGCCACACCCAGCGGGAGAAGTACTTC.

The rearrangement uses TRBV18 and TRBJ2-1; TRBD1 might be the D (6 bases). The CDR3 totals 16 residues. The germline V and J ends were trimmed by 2 bases and 8 bases, with 19 bases remaining between them. Germline-derived CDR1 and CDR2 are KGHSH and LQKENI. CDR3 protein: CASSPGRQGRGYEQFF. Here the CDR3 DNA reads TGTGCCAGCTCACCAGGGCGGCAGGGGCGTGGGTATGAGCAGTTCTTC.

The chain couples TRBV3-1 (or the pseudogene TRBV3-2) to TRBJ2-1, with 10 bases matching TRBD2. Trimming took 6 bases from V and 5 from J; bases not matched to a gene: 7. Germline CDR1 is LGHDT and CDR2 is YNNKEL (reference sequence). The CDR3 is made up of 15 amino acids. This chain's CDR3 is CASSILAGPNNEQFF. The CDR3 DNA sequence: TGTGCCAGCAGTATACTAGCGGGGCCTAACAATGAGCAGTTCTTC.

This rearrangement joins TRBV6-5 to TRBJ1-5; D unresolved. CDR1 is MNHEY, CDR2 SVGAGI, per germline. With 3 bases removed from V and 9 bases from J, the gap between germline ends came to 18 bases. CDR3 length: 15 amino acids. CDR3 in DNA: TGTGCCAGCAGTTATAGCCTGTCAGCGGGATCGCCCCAGCATTTT. Its protein is CASSYSLSAGSPQHF.

This clone was seen once. The chain has TRBV19 and TRBJ1-4, with D possibly TRBD1 on 6 matching bases. This CDR3 is 15 amino acids long. In germline, CDR1 is LNHDA, CDR2 SQIVND (reference sequence). Trimming removed 5 bases at V and 0 bases at J, with 10 bases between. The CDR3 reads CASSLRTATNEKLFF. The CDR3 bases are TGTGCCAGTAGTCTCCGGACAGCAACTAATGAAAAACTGTTTTTT.

The chain carries TRBV18 and TRBJ2-3; 8 bases fit TRBD2. Per the germline V gene, CDR1 is KGHSH and CDR2 is LQKENI. The CDR3 sequence is 16 residues long. The V gene end was trimmed by 2 bases and the J gene end by 1 base; junction bases not matched to a gene: 5. The DNA for the CDR3 is TGTGCCAGCTCACCATTACCGACTAGCGGCACAGATACGCAGTATTTT. Amino acids: CASSPLPTSGTDTQYF.

The rearrangement links TRBV3-1 (or the pseudogene TRBV3-2) to TRBJ2-7; 8 bases fit TRBD2. Germline CDR1 is LGHDT and CDR2 is YNNKEL (reference sequence). Losses at the gene ends were 0 bases for V and 6 bases for J; bases not matched to a gene: 13. The CDR3 totals 17 residues. The CDR3 DNA follows: TGTGCCAGCAGCCAAGAGGCTAGCGGGTGGGGACTAAGCGAGCAGTACTTC. Translated: CASSQEASGWGLSEQYF.

This clone was seen a single time. This chain uses TRBV28 with TRBJ1-2, with D unclear. This CDR3 spans 14 amino acids. Germline lookup yields CDR1 MDHEN and CDR2 SYDVKM. The V end was cut by 6 bases, the J end by 9 bases, with 20 bases between. The CDR3: CASSQHSGKVSYTF. The CDR3 bases are TGTGCCAGCAGCCAACATTCCGGGAAAGTGAGCTACACCTTC.

This rearrangement joins TRBV24-1 to TRBJ1-4, with TRBD1 identical over 9 bases. Germline lookup yields CDR1 KGHDR and CDR2 SFDVKD. V shed 4 bases and J 5 bases; nucleotides not matched to a gene: 4. This CDR3 contains 15 residues. CDR3 sequence: CATSDPGTGNEKLFF. CDR3 bases: TGTGCCACCAGTGACCCCGGGACAGGGAATGAAAAACTGTTTTTT.

The rearrangement uses TRBV6-5 and TRBJ2-2; 9 bases align to TRBD1. Germline V CDR1 and CDR2: MNHEY, SVGAGI. J was trimmed by 5 bases and V by 0 bases; bases with no gene match: 1. The CDR3 contains 15 residues. CDR3 loop: CASSYSGQGTGELFF. The CDR3 DNA follows: TGTGCCAGCAGTTACTCGGGACAGGGAACCGGGGAGCTGTTTTTT.

This sequence joins TRBV5-1 and TRBJ1-2; 7 bases agree with TRBD1. The CDR3 covers 15 residues. From germline, CDR1 is SGHRS and CDR2 YFSETQ. V dropped 0 bases and J dropped 0; count of bases not matched to a gene: 2. The CDR3 is CASSLDRGTNYGYTF. In nucleotides, the CDR3 is TGCGCCAGCAGCTTGGACAGGGGAACTAACTATGGCTACACCTTC.

The chain has TRBV7-2 and TRBJ2-5; D not resolved. V was shortened by 1 base and J by 11 bases, with 17 bases between the two germline ends. The CDR3 is 14 residues long. Per germline, CDR1 SGHTA and CDR2 FQGNSA. This chain's CDR3 is CASSLGPAAVRQYF. DNA of the CDR3: TGTGCCAGCAGCTTAGGGCCCGCGGCAGTCCGTCAGTACTTC.

This chain uses TRBV28 with TRBJ2-1, with 12 bases fitting TRBD2. From germline, CDR1 is MDHEN and CDR2 SYDVKM. J gave up 6 bases and V 7 bases, and 10 bases lay outside the gene matches. The CDR3 runs to 16 residues. The CDR3: CASTPSLAGGTNEQFF. CDR3 nucleotides: TGTGCCAGCACCCCCTCACTAGCGGGAGGTACCAATGAGCAGTTCTTC.

The chain has TRBV6-5 and TRBJ2-1, with TRBD2 identical over 7 bases. This CDR3 region has 15 residues. The ends lost 5 bases at V and 8 bases at J; junction bases unmatched: 12. Germline CDR1 and CDR2: MNHEY and SVGAGI. CDR3 region: CASSLWGGWGDEQFF. The CDR3 region has the DNA TGTGCCAGCAGTCTCTGGGGGGGATGGGGGGATGAGCAGTTCTTC.

The chain uses TRBV6-2 or TRBV6-3 and TRBJ1-5; D is possibly TRBD1 (6 bases). This CDR3 contains 15 residues. Germline CDR1 reads MNHEY; CDR2 reads SVGEGT. Trimming left V 4 bases short and J 3 bases short, with 13 bases between. The chain's CDR3 is CASSSPTGSNQPQHF. CDR3 bases: TGTGCCAGCAGTTCCCCCACAGGGTCCAATCAGCCCCAGCATTTT.

The chain carries TRBV7-2 and TRBJ2-3; 7 positions match TRBD2. Trimming at V came to 2 bases and at J to 1 base, leaving 0 bases not matched to a gene. Looked up from germline, CDR1 is SGHTA and CDR2 is FQGNSA. The CDR3 is 14 residues long. The chain's CDR3 is CASSLSGGTDTQYF. In DNA form, the CDR3 reads TGTGCCAGCAGCTTAAGCGGGGGCACAGATACGCAGTATTTT.